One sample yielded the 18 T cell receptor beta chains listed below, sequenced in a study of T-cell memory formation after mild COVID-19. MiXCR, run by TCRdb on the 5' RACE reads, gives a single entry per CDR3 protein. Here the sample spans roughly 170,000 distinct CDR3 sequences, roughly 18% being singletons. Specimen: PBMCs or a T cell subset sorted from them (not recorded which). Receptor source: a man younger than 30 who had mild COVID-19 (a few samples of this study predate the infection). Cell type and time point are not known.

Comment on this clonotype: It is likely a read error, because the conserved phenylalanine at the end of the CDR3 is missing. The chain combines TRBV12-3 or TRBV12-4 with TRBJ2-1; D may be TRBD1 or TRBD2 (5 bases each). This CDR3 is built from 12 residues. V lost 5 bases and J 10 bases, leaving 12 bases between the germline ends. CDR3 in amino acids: CASSERTNEQFI. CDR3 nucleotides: TGTGCCAGCAGTGAGCGGACAAACGAGCAGTTCATC.

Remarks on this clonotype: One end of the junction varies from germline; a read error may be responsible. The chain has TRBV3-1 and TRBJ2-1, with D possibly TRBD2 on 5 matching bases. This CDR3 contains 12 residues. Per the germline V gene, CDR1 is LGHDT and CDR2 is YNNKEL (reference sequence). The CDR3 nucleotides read TGTGCCAGCAGCGATCGGCTAGCTCTCATGGTCTTC. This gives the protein CASSDRLALMVF.

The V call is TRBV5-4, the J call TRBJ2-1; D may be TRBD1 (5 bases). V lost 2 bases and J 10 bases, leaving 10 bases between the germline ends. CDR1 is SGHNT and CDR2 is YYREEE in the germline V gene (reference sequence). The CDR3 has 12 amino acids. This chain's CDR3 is CASSLAGLEQFF. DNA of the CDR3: TGTGCCAGCAGCTTAGCAGGGCTCGAGCAGTTCTTC. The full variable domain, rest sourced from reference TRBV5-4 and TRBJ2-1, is ETGVTQSPTHLIKTRGQQVTLRCSSQSGHNTVSWYQQALGQGPQFIFQYYREEENGRGNFPPRFSGLQFPNYSSELNVNALELDDSALYLCASSLAGLEQFFGPGTRLTVL.

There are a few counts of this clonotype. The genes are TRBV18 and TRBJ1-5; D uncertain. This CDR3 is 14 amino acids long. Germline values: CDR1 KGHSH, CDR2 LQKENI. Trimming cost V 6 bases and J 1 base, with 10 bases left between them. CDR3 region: CASSPNHSNQPQHF. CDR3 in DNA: TGTGCCAGCTCCCCAAATCACAGCAATCAGCCCCAGCATTTT.

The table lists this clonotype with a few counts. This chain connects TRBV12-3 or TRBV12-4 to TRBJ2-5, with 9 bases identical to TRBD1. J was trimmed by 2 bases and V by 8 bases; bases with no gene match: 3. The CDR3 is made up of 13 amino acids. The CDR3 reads CASYGQGQETQYF. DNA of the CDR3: TGTGCCAGCTACGGACAGGGGCAAGAGACCCAGTACTTC.

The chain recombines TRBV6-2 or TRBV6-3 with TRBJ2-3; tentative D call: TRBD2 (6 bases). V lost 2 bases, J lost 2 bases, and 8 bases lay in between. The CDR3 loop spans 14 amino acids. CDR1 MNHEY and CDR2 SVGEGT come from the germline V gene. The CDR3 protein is CASSYRGDTDTQYF. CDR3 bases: TGTGCCAGCAGTTACCGCGGGGACACAGATACGCAGTATTTT.

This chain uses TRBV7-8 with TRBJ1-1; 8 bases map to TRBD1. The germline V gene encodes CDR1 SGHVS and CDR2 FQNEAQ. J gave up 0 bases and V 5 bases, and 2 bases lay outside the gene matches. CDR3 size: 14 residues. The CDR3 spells CASSLGQVNTEAFF. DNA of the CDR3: TGTGCCAGCAGCCTGGGACAGGTGAACACTGAAGCTTTCTTT.

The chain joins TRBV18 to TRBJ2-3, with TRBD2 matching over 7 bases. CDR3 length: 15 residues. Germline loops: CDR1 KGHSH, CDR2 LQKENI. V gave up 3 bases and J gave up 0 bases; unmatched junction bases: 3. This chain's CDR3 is CASSPFSGSTDTQYF. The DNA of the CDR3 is TGTGCCAGCTCACCTTTTAGCGGGAGCACAGATACGCAGTATTTT.

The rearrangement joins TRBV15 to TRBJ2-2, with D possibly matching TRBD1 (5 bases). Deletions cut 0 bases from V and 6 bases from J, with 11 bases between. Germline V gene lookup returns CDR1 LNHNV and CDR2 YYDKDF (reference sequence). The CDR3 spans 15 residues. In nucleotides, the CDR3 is TGTGCCACCAGCAGAGAGCCCAGACAGTCCGGGGAGCTGTTTTTT. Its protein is CATSREPRQSGELFF.

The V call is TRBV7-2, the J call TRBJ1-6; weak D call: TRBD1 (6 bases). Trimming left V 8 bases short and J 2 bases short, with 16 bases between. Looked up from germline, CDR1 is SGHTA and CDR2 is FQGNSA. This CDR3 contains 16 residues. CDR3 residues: CASRMAGTTYNSPLHF. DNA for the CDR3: TGTGCCAGCCGCATGGCCGGGACAACCTATAATTCACCCCTCCACTTT.

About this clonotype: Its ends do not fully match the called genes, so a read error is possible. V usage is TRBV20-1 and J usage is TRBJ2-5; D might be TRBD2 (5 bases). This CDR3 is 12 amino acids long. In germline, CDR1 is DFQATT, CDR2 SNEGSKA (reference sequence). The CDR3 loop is CSALTPGETHYF. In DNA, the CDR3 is TGCAGTGCTCTGACACCTGGGGAGACCCACTACTTC.

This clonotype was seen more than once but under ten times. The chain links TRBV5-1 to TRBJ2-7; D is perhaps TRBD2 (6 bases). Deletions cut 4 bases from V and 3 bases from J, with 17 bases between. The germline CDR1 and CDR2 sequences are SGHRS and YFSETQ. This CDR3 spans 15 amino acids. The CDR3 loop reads CASSVSGTRDYEQYF. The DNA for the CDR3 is TGCGCCAGCAGCGTCTCCGGGACGCGGGACTACGAGCAGTACTTC.

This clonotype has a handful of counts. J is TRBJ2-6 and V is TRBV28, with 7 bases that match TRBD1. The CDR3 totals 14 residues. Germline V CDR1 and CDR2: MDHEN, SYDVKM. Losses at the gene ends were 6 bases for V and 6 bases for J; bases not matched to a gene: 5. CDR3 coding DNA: TGTGCCAGCAGCCTACAGGGGACGGCCAACGTCCTGACTTTC. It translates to CASSLQGTANVLTF. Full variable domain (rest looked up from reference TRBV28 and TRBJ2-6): DVKVTQSSRYLVKRTGEKVFLECVQDMDHENMFWYRQDPGLGLRLIYFSYDVKMKEKGDIPEGYSVSREKKERFSLILESASTNQTSMYLCASSLQGTANVLTFGAGSRLTVL.

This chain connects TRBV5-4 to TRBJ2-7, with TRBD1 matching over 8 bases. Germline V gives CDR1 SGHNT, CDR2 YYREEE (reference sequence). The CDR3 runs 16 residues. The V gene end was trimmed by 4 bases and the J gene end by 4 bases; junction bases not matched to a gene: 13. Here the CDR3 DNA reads TGTGCCAGCAGCGCCTCGGGCGGGACAGGAGGTTACGAGCAGTACTTC. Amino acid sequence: CASSASGGTGGYEQYF. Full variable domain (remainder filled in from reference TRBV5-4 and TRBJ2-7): ETGVTQSPTHLIKTRGQQVTLRCSSQSGHNTVSWYQQALGQGPQFIFQYYREEENGRGNFPPRFSGLQFPNYSSELNVNALELDDSALYLCASSASGGTGGYEQYFGPGTRLTVT.

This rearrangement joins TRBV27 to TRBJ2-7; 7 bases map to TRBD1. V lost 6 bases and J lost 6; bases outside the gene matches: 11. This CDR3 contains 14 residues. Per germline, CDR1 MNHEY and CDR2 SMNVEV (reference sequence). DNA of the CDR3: TGTGCCAGCAGGTCAGCAGGGGGTGGAAGCGAGCAGTACGTC. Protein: CASRSAGGGSEQYV.

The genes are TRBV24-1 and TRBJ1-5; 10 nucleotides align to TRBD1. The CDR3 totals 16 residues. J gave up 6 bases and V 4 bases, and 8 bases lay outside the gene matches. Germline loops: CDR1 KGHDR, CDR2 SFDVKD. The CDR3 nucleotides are TGTGCCACCAGTGAAGCGGGACAGGGGTTTCGTCAGCCCCAGCATTTT. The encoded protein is CATSEAGQGFRQPQHF.

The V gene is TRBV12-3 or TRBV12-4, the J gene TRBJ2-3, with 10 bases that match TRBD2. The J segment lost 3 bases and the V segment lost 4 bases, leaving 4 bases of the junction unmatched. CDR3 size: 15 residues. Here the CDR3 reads CASSSASGGTDTQYF. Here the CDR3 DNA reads TGTGCCAGCAGTTCCGCTAGCGGGGGTACAGATACGCAGTATTTT.

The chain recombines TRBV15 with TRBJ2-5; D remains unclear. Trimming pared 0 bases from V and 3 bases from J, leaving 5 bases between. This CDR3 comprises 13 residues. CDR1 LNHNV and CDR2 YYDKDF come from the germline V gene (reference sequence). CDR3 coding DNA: TGTGCCACCAGCAGAGAACCCAAAGAGACCCAGTACTTC. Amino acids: CATSREPKETQYF.